This TCR beta chain originates from a study of identical twins. MiXCR, run by TCRdb on the 5' RACE reads, gives a single entry per CDR3 protein. The sample shows under 900,000 distinct CDR3 sequences, more than 9% of them seen only once. The CDR3 has 14 residues. V lost 3 bases, J lost 0 bases, and 6 bases lay in between. The germline V gene encodes CDR1 SGHNT and CDR2 YENEEA. These data were also filed under a second study, of yellow fever vaccine responses in identical twins.

The chain is built from TRBV11-3 and TRBJ2-1; D is unclear. Material: PBMCs. This sequence originates from a woman aged 18-29 years in good health. CDR3 sequence reads: CASSFWSSYNEQFF. The CDR3 coding sequence is TGTGCCAGCAGCTTTTGGAGCTCCTACAATGAGCAGTTCTTC.